The following is a T cell receptor (beta chain) sequence with its context. Antigen unknown. This specimen belongs to a study of blood T cells in healthy people across ages. Whole-study results and caveats: Estimated diversity across one million T cells was deemed an underestimate.

Primed by a sample-barcoded 5' primer and a J-beta primer mix, a second PCR proceeded for roughly 6 to 12 cycles. TCRdb re-derived calls from the 5' RACE reads in MiXCR, one entry per CDR3 protein. The table includes approximately 800,000 distinct CDR3 sequences, about 37% detected once. V was clipped by 5 bases and J by 4 bases, with 18 bases between them. The CDR3 extends over 15 amino acids. Looked up from germline, CDR1 is MNHEY and CDR2 is SVGEGT. Isolated per sample were at least 6.5 million PBMCs. The chain uses TRBV6-2 or TRBV6-3 and TRBJ2-7, with D perhaps given as TRBD1 or TRBD2 (5 bases each). This clonotype originated in a man aged 18 to 30 in good health. The sample consisted of blood. CDR3 nucleotides: TGTGCCAGCAGTGGAATAGGGACCTCCTCGTACGAGCAGTACTTC. Residues: CASSGIGTSSYEQYF.